The entry that follows covers one TCR beta chain sequence. This clone was counted a few times. The clone's antigen remains unknown. No much larger clone is present one base from it, and per-base qualities are unavailable. The entry originates in a study of shared clonotypes between healthy human individuals (dated by TCRdb to the early 2020s). In terms of the full investigation: Three men and a couple of women, aged 18 to 49 years, made up the cohort. For each donor, CD4 naive and CD4 memory were each given three plates, CD8 naive was given two plates, and CD8 memory was given one plate. Leukapheresis yielded between about 0.94 and 9 billion PBMCs per donor. Libraries were prepared and TCR repertoires were sequenced by different laboratories using diverse techniques, in order to increase sequencing depth and limit assay-specific biases. The study deeply sequenced blood TCR repertoires of about 5 healthy adults to estimate repertoire size and the extent of clonotype sharing between individuals.

The junction shows trimming of 8 bases on V and 7 bases on J, plus 15 bases between the germline ends. Sequences WNHNN (CDR1) and SYGVQD (CDR2) are obtained from the germline V gene (reference sequence). Measured from the cysteine to the phenylalanine, the CDR3 is 12 residues long. Only the CDR3 portion is preserved as DNA: 36 bases, with reading frame beginning at the first base. Healthy HIV-negative adults with no recently reported acute infections or vaccinations were included as donors. Every donor was a Caucasian adult living in Nashville, Tennessee, USA. CD4+ T cells were enriched by magnetic negative selection; naive cells were then positively selected on CD45RA, and the negative fraction formed the memory subset. Blood was obtained by leukapheresis, after which PBMCs were separated by Ficoll-Histopaque density gradient centrifugation and cryopreserved in liquid nitrogen vapor phase. Analytical flow cytometry was used to check the purity and quantity of each magnetically sorted T cell population. From each sorted fraction, genomic DNA was isolated and quantified by UV absorbance on a Nanodrop 2000c.

General study outcomes and caveats: Based on pairwise subsampling, the degree of clonotype sharing among donors was expected to be affected by sequencing depth. Clonotypes shared by all four sorted-subset donors showed higher generation probabilities than non-shared clonotypes. Rarefaction of sorted-subset datasets indicated incomplete sequencing despite the large sequencing depth. Sampling was restricted to blood, and TCR repertoires in tissues likely differ from the TCR repertoires found in blood. Across a few donors, 5% to 6% of naive CD4, roughly 3.8% of naive CD8, about 2% of memory CD4, and approximately 0.4% of memory CD8 clonotypes were shared. Larger estimated clonotype richness was generally found for naive subsets than for memory subsets. Because the study included a small number of donors, the genetic and exposure-history diversity represented was limited.

Using the deep immunoSEQ assay, TCR CDR3 regions were amplified from genomic DNA by multiplex PCR. For each cell subset, the extracted genomic DNA was distributed evenly across all wells of several immunoSEQ 96-well plates, and each plate served as one replicate. For sorted subsets, around 200 ng genomic DNA, equal to 25,000 to 35,000 T cell genomes, was loaded into each replicate PCR. Purified libraries were quantified with a Qubit 3.0 fluorometer, sized on a Bioanalyzer 2100, and re-quantified with the KAPA Library Quantification kit. Every immunoSEQ 96-well plate was sequenced on a separate single-read 150-cycle Illumina NextSeq 550 flow cell. Regarding the original processing steps: Because the immunoSEQ output included only junctional sequences and no quality scores, the filtering could not be the same as the filtering used for full-length reads. Sequences were annotated with PyIR, a Python wrapper for IgBLAST v1.9, and V/J genes and CDR3 were assigned using IMGT germline references. Reads with weak V/J assignments (E-value above 1e-6), missing CDR3, stop codons, out-of-frame junctions, or ambiguous translated residues were removed. A V3J clonotype was defined by an identical inferred V gene, J gene, and CDR3 amino acid sequence. The percentage overlap between two repertoires was calculated by dividing the number of shared unique clonotypes by the size of the smaller repertoire. Repertoire richness was assessed with RTK rarefaction, the Chao1 estimator, and Recon v2.1 estimates of unobserved clonotypes. For all TCRbeta clonotypes obtained by the gDNA method from a handful of donors, generation probabilities were computed with OLGA. TCRdb carries this immuneACCESS record with in-frame sequences only. Its versions omit some clonotypes, under half of them owing to an unresolved V gene in the studies checked, with the rest unexplained. V and J calls and clone size are given by that table; D and trimming were obtained from the DNA. Across this sample there are more than 150,000 clones, with 90% to 95% seen only once. The leading ten clones occupy around 0.067% of the sample.

The sample was naive CD4+ T cells sorted from blood. The cell subset or site label corresponds to: CD45RA+ positively selected. The chain is encoded by TRBV10-1 joined to TRBJ2-7, with no reliable assignment of the D segment. This receptor was identified in a woman in her 30s in good health. The bases read TGCGCCAGCGGCCCCCGCCGTAGTGAGCAGTACTTC. The translation is CASGPRRSEQYF.